This TCR beta chain was sequenced for a study of OX40 agonist ivuxolimab in advanced cancers. The germline CDR1 and CDR2 sequences are SGHVS and FQNEAQ. The germline V and J ends were trimmed by 1 base and 3 bases, with 10 bases remaining between them. The CDR3 has 15 residues. The method was immunoSEQ multiplex PCR; TCRdb's version includes in-frame clones alone and lacks a portion of them. The sample records 55,000 to 80,000 clones, 70% to 90% being singletons. Specimen: CD4+ or CD8+ T cells sorted from blood, collected in a trial of the OX40 agonist ivuxolimab. The sequence derives from an adult with an advanced solid tumor such as melanoma, head and neck, liver or kidney cancer. The V and J genes are TRBV7-8 and TRBJ2-1; no firm D call. In DNA form, the CDR3 reads TGTGCCAGCAGCTTAGTTTGGTGGAACTACAATGAGCAGTTCTTC. Translated, it gives CASSLVWWNYNEQFF. The whole variable domain, filled in from reference TRBV7-8 and TRBJ2-1, reads GAGVSQSPRYKVAKRGQDVALRCDPISGHVSLFWYQQALGQGPEFLTYFQNEAQLDKSGLPSDRFFAERPEGSVSTLKIQRTQQEDSAVYLCASSLVWWNYNEQFFGPGTRLTVL.